This T cell receptor beta chain was identified in a study of T cell responses to AZD1222 COVID-19 vaccine. Study results and limitations: Among vaccine-associated CD4 TCRs, coverage spanned spike, with dominance at 160-218 and 743-854. The sample set comprised mostly white British donors with more females, and clonal diversity was possibly underestimated. Baseline serology detected seropositivity in only 5 to 7 AZD1222 recipients.

Sequencing was performed with immunoSEQ multiplex PCR; in TCRdb, only in-frame clones are kept and a portion is missing. The table lists fewer than 110,000 clones, 92% of them singletons, with over 7% in the top ten. As to this clone: Its antigen is not identified.

The germline CDR1 and CDR2 sequences are LNHDA and SQIVND (reference sequence). This CDR3 is built from 15 residues. Trimming shortened V by 6 bases and J by 7 bases, and 19 bases separated the two germline ends. The sample consisted of peripheral blood, taken 28 days after the second AZD1222 dose. The sequence derives from an adult who received the AZD1222 COVID-19 vaccine. The chain links TRBV19 to TRBJ2-1, with D possibly being TRBD2 (6 bases). CDR3 sequence: CASRPDRGNINEQFF. CDR3 sequence (DNA): TGTGCCAGTAGACCCGATCGGGGGAATATTAATGAGCAGTTCTTC.